Listed here are 24 T cell receptor beta chains from one sample, sequenced in a study of blood T cells in healthy people across ages. Primers used in a second PCR of roughly 6 to 11 cycles were a sample-barcoded 5' primer and a J-beta primer mix. TCRdb re-derived calls from the 5' RACE reads in MiXCR, one entry per CDR3 protein. Of some 1.8 million distinct CDR3 sequences listed, roughly 43% are singletons. Sequenced input: blood. These receptors were obtained from a human donor in good health.

This clonotype was observed once. The gene calls are TRBV5-5 and TRBJ1-5; D is perhaps TRBD1 (6 bases). Germline V lookup: CDR1 SGHKS, CDR2 YYEKEE (reference sequence). CDR3 length: 15 residues. Deletions cut 4 bases from V and 4 bases from J, with 15 bases between. CDR3 coding DNA: TGTGCCAGCAGCGCCTATCTAACAGGGAATCAGCCCCAGCATTTT. It is translated as CASSAYLTGNQPQHF. The full variable domain, its missing parts supplied by reference TRBV5-5 and TRBJ1-5, is DAGVTQSPTHLIKTRGQQVTLRCSPISGHKSVSWYQQVLGQGPQFIFQYYEKEERGRGNFPDRFSARQFPNYSSELNVNALLLGDSALYLCASSAYLTGNQPQHFGDGTRLSIL.

J is TRBJ2-7 and V is TRBV6-6; 8 bases match TRBD1. V dropped 4 bases and J dropped 6; count of bases not matched to a gene: 8. CDR3 size: 14 residues. The germline V gene encodes CDR1 MNHNY and CDR2 SVGAGI (reference sequence). Written as DNA, the CDR3 is TGTGCCAGCAGTTTCAGACAGGGGACATTCGAGCAGTACTTC. The encoded protein is CASSFRQGTFEQYF.

This clonotype was seen a handful of times. The chain combines TRBV29-1 with TRBJ2-5; 7 bases line up with TRBD1. Germline CDR1 reads SQVTM; CDR2 reads ANQGSEA. This CDR3 is 12 amino acids long. Trimming at V came to 6 bases and at J to 5 bases, leaving 6 bases not matched to a gene. The CDR3 nucleotides read TGCAGCGTATCGACAGGGATGGAGACCCAGTACTTC. This gives the protein CSVSTGMETQYF.

V gene TRBV12-5 combines with J gene TRBJ1-6; tentatively, D is TRBD1 (6 bases). The V end lost 2 bases, the J end lost 10 bases, and 15 bases lay between the germline ends. The CDR3 extends over 15 amino acids. Germline lookup yields CDR1 LGHNT and CDR2 FRNRAP. The CDR3 DNA reads TGTGCTAGTGGTTTGCGGGACATCTCTGGATCACCCCTCCACTTT. This codes for CASGLRDISGSPLHF.

The chain uses TRBV3-1 and TRBJ2-3; TRBD2 agrees at 9 bases. Germline-derived CDR1 and CDR2 are LGHDT and YNNKEL (reference sequence). With 3 bases clipped from V and 5 bases from J, the junction kept 6 bases outside the gene matches. The CDR3 consists of 15 residues. The CDR3 coding sequence is TGTGCCAGCAGCCATGGGGCGGGGGGGAGAGATACGCAGTATTTT. Amino acid sequence: CASSHGAGGRDTQYF.

The chain is built from TRBV29-1 and TRBJ2-7; possibly TRBD2 for D (5 bases). Germline lookup yields CDR1 SQVTM and CDR2 ANQGSEA. The CDR3 is 11 amino acids. Trimming left V 3 bases short and J 10 bases short, with 13 bases between. CDR3 in DNA: TGCAGCGTTGAGGTTGGGGAGATCCAGTACTTC. As protein: CSVEVGEIQYF.

This clonotype appeared a few times. This chain's CDR3 is CAIAVERDGANEQFF. Here the CDR3 DNA reads TGTGCCATCGCTGTCGAGAGGGATGGGGCCAATGAGCAGTTCTTC. The chain has TRBV10-3 and TRBJ2-1; either TRBD1 or TRBD2 may supply D (5 bases each). From germline, CDR1 is ENHRY and CDR2 SYGVKD. The CDR3 covers 15 residues. V was trimmed by 8 bases and J by 6 bases, leaving 20 bases between them.

The chain combines TRBV7-9 with TRBJ2-7; no definite D call. V gave up 3 bases and J gave up 2 bases, with 11 bases separating them. Germline V lookup: CDR1 SEHNR, CDR2 FQNEAQ (reference sequence). The CDR3 contains 14 residues. The CDR3 DNA reads as TGTGCCAGCAGCTTTATCCGGGCCCCCTACGAGCAGTACTTC. It specifies CASSFIRAPYEQYF.

To note about this clonotype: A read error may account for a junction end that differs from germline. The chain couples TRBV9 to TRBJ2-1; D is ambiguous. Germline V CDR1 and CDR2: SGDLS, YYNGEE. This CDR3 is 13 amino acids long. The CDR3 sequence is CARSVGWRNEQFF. The CDR3 bases are TGTGCCCGCAGCGTAGGTTGGCGCAATGAGCAGTTCTTC. Drawing the rest from reference TRBV9 and TRBJ2-1, the complete variable domain is DSGVTQTPKHLITATGQRVTLRCSPRSGDLSVYWYQQSLDQGLQFLIQYYNGEERAKGNILERFSAQQFPDLHSELNLSSLELGDSALYFCARSVGWRNEQFFGPGTRLTVL.

This clonotype was recorded only once. This sequence joins TRBV4-2 and TRBJ2-3, with D uncertain. This CDR3 spans 14 amino acids. Germline V gives CDR1 LGHNA, CDR2 YNFKEQ. The V end was cut by 0 bases, the J end by 3 bases, with 7 bases between. The CDR3 bases are TGTGCCAGCAGCCAAGACGTGGATACAGATACGCAGTATTTT. It is translated as CASSQDVDTDTQYF.

This clonotype was recorded many times. The chain recombines TRBV29-1 with TRBJ1-1, with D perhaps matching TRBD1 (5 bases). CDR1 and CDR2 from the germline V gene are SQVTM and ANQGSEA. The length of the CDR3 is 13 residues. The ends were cut back, 3 bases at V and 4 bases at J, with 12 bases in the middle. The CDR3 loop is CSVDLGVGTEAFF. The DNA of the CDR3 is TGCAGCGTTGATTTGGGGGTAGGCACTGAAGCTTTCTTT.

The gene calls are TRBV12-3 or TRBV12-4 and TRBJ1-5, with D possibly being TRBD1 (5 bases). The CDR3 loop spans 14 amino acids. V lost 5 bases and J lost 6, with 14 bases in between. The chain's CDR3 is CASSRRGNLQPQHF. CDR3 in DNA: TGTGCCAGCAGTCGGAGGGGTAACCTTCAGCCCCAGCATTTT.

The gene calls are TRBV9 and TRBJ2-5, with unresolved D. Germline CDR1 reads SGDLS; CDR2 reads YYNGEE. The CDR3 has 14 residues. V shed 3 bases and J shed 2 bases, with 11 bases lying between them. The CDR3 DNA sequence: TGTGCCAGCAGCGGTGGCGCGCCGCAAGAGACCCAGTACTTC. Translation: CASSGGAPQETQYF.

This clonotype was observed a handful of times. The genes are TRBV7-2 and TRBJ2-7; 7 bases line up with TRBD2. The ends lost 3 bases at V and 5 bases at J; junction bases unmatched: 16. From germline, CDR1 is SGHTA and CDR2 FQGNSA. The CDR3 is 17 amino acids. DNA for the CDR3: TGTGCCAGCAGCTTTTGGGGAGGGGCCCTAGGGCGCGACGAGCAGTACTTC. Translation: CASSFWGGALGRDEQYF.

The chain recombines TRBV25-1 with TRBJ2-2; D perhaps matches TRBD2 (5 bases). This CDR3 spans 16 amino acids. Between the trimmed V and J ends, which lost 3 bases and 4 bases, there was a span of 15 bases. Germline V gives CDR1 MGHDK, CDR2 SYGVNS. The DNA of the CDR3 is TGTGCCAGCAGTGACCCTACTAGTCCTTCCACCGGGGAGCTGTTTTTT. It specifies CASSDPTSPSTGELFF. The full variable domain, its missing parts supplied by reference TRBV25-1 and TRBJ2-2, is EADIYQTPRYLVIGTGKKITLECSQTMGHDKMYWYQQDPGMELHLIHYSYGVNSTEKGDLSSESTVSRIRTEHFPLTLESARPSHTSQYLCASSDPTSPSTGELFFGEGSRLTVL.

The chain has TRBV12-3 or TRBV12-4 and TRBJ1-4; weak D call: TRBD1 (5 bases). Trimming removed 7 bases at V and 8 bases at J, with 17 bases between. The CDR3 has 14 residues. DNA of the CDR3: TGTGCCAGCAAAGACAGTTTTGAAGGAGAAAAACTGTTTTTT. Protein product: CASKDSFEGEKLFF.

This clonotype was counted a few times. The V call is TRBV7-2, the J call TRBJ2-4, with TRBD1 matching 10 bases. The DNA end favors TRBJ2-7, so the J call may be wrong. Germline V gives CDR1 SGHTA, CDR2 FQGNSA. The CDR3 is made up of 16 amino acids. The CDR3 DNA reads as TGTGCCAGCAGCTTAGTGGGGACAGGGGCTCGTCGCGAGCAGTACTTC. It translates to CASSLVGTGARREQYF.

The rearrangement uses TRBV6-2 or TRBV6-3 and TRBJ2-3; D is uncertain. The CDR3 runs 15 residues. V lost 2 bases to trimming and J lost 6 bases, with 15 bases between them. Germline CDR1 is MNHEY and CDR2 is SVGEGT. CDR3 sequence: CASSYPSTSRDTQYF. The CDR3 nucleotides read TGTGCCAGCAGTTACCCTTCCACCTCGAGGGATACGCAGTATTTT.

This sequence joins TRBV20-1 and TRBJ2-7, with a tentative D call TRBD2 (5 bases). Trimming left V 0 bases short and J 3 bases short, with 9 bases between. The length of the CDR3 is 13 residues. Germline lookup yields CDR1 DFQATT and CDR2 SNEGSKA (reference sequence). CDR3 sequence: CSARDRTDYEQYF. The CDR3 region has the DNA TGCAGTGCTAGAGATAGGACTGACTACGAGCAGTACTTC.

The rearrangement uses TRBV4-2 and TRBJ2-1; 9 nucleotides agree with TRBD2. The V gene end was trimmed by 1 base and the J gene end by 0 bases; junction bases not matched to a gene: 4. The length of the CDR3 is 17 residues. Germline-derived CDR1 and CDR2 are LGHNA and YNFKEQ. CDR3 sequence reads: CASSQAQLAGSYNEQFF. The CDR3 DNA follows: TGTGCCAGCAGCCAAGCTCAACTAGCGGGCTCCTACAATGAGCAGTTCTTC.

Many counts were recorded for this clonotype. CDR3 bases: TGTGCCAGCAGTTTATGGGATCCCAGCTCCTACGAGCAGTACTTC. It codes for CASSLWDPSSYEQYF. This chain joins TRBV27 and TRBJ2-7, with D hard to call. Trimming took 1 base from V and 0 from J, leaving 10 bases between them. Germline V lookup: CDR1 MNHEY, CDR2 SMNVEV (reference sequence). The CDR3 length is 15 residues.

This clonotype was detected only a few times. The V and J genes are TRBV6-5 and TRBJ2-4; possibly TRBD2 for D (6 bases). Per germline, CDR1 MNHEY and CDR2 SVGAGI. The CDR3 extends over 13 amino acids. The V end was cut by 6 bases, the J end by 7 bases, with 13 bases between. The DNA for the CDR3 is TGTGCCAGCAGCCTCTCGGGGAGGAACATTCAGTACTTC. It translates to CASSLSGRNIQYF.

This rearrangement joins TRBV6-5 to TRBJ1-2; the D gene is possibly TRBD1 (5 bases). There are 14 residues in the CDR3. Germline V gives CDR1 MNHEY, CDR2 SVGAGI. The germline V and J ends were trimmed by 6 bases and 4 bases, with 15 bases remaining between them. CDR3: CASSPSREGYGYTF. The CDR3 nucleotides are TGTGCCAGCAGCCCGAGCAGGGAGGGCTATGGCTACACCTTC.

The V gene is TRBV12-3 or TRBV12-4, the J gene TRBJ2-2; D tentatively fits TRBD1 or TRBD2 (5 bases each). V shed 9 bases and J shed 6 bases, with 14 bases lying between them. CDR3 length equals 13 residues. CDR3 bases: TGTGCCAGTGGGGGTAGAGTGTCCGGGGAGCTGTTTTTT. Its translation is CASGGRVSGELFF.